This TCR beta chain came from a study of blood T cell repertoires in COVID-19. Looking at the study overall: The United States, Italy and Spain supplied acute and convalescent COVID-19 samples. T cells, B-cell-depleted T cells, or PBMCs provided the cDNA or gDNA that served as material.

Seattle patients were enrolled while actively infected and followed longitudinally. The CDR3 runs to 13 residues. Germline V lookup: CDR1 SQVTM, CDR2 ANQGSEA. The V and J ends lost 4 bases and 8 bases respectively, with 17 bases between them. This clone was observed a few times. Per the study methods: For nucleated cells, counts were estimated from reference gene primer amplification. TCRdb's copy holds only in-frame clones and misses some; the assay was immunoSEQ multiplex PCR. Clonal size and the V and J genes are those of that table, whereas D and trimming came from the DNA. Altogether some 290,000 clones are present, roughly nine tenths being singletons, with the ten largest covering 10% to 15%.

V gene TRBV29-1 combines with J gene TRBJ1-2; D ambiguous. The clonotype originates from a woman aged 25 to 39 with COVID-19, enrolled during active disease. Sequencing was carried out using peripheral blood. The CDR3 DNA reads as TGCAGCGTTGCAGACCTATCGGGGAGGGGCTACACCTTC. This translates into CSVADLSGRGYTF.